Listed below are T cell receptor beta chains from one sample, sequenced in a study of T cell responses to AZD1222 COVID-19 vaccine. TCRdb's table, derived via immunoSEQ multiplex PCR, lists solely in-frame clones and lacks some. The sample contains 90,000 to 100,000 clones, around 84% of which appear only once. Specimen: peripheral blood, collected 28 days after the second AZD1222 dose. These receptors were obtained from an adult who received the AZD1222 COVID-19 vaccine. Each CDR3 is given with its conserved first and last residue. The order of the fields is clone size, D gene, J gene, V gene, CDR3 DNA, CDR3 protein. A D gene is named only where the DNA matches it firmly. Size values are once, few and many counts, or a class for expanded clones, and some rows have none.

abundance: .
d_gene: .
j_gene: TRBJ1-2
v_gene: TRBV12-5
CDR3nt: TGTGCTAGTGGTTTGGGTGTACTGAGGGGAGAGGAGGGTGGCTACACCTTC
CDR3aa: CASGLGVLRGEEGGYTF

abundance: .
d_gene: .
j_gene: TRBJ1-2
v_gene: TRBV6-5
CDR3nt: TGTGCCAGCAGTTTTCAGGAGAACTATGGCTACACCTTC
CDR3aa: CASSFQENYGYTF

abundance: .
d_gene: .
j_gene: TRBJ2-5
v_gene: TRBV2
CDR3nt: TGTGCCAGCAGTTCCCGACAGATCCAAGAGACCCAGTACTTC
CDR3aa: CASSSRQIQETQYF

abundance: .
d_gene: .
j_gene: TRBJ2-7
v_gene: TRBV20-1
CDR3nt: TGCAGTGCTACAGGGGTCTACGAGCAGTACTTC
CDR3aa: CSATGVYEQYF

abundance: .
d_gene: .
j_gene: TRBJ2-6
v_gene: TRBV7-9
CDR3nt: TGTGCCAGCAGCCTTAAATTGGGAGTTGGGGCCAACGTCCTGACTTTC
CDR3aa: CASSLKLGVGANVLTF

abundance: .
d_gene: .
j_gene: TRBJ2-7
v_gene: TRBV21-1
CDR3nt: TGTGCCAGTCAGTATCCGGGACAACTCGAGCTATTGGACTTC
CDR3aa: CASQYPGQLELLDF

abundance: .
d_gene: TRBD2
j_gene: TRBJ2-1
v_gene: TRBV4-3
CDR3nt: TGCGCCAGCAGCCAAGCGGCGGGAGGACACAATGAGCAGTTCTTC
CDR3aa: CASSQAAGGHNEQFF

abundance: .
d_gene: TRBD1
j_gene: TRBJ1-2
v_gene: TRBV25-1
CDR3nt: TGTGCCAGCAGTGAATGGGGACAGGGACATGGCTACACCTTC
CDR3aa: CASSEWGQGHGYTF

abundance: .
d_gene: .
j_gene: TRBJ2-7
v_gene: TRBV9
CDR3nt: TGTGCCAGCAGCGTAGCTCCGCAAATAAGCTCCTACGAGCAGTACTTC
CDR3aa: CASSVAPQISSYEQYF

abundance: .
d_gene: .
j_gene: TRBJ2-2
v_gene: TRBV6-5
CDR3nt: TGTGCCAGCAGGAGGACTACCGGGGAGCTGTTTTTT
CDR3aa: CASRRTTGELFF

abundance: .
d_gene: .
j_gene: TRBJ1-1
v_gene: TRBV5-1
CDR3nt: TGCGCCAGCAGCTTGGGCGGAGGAGATAACACTGAAGCTTTCTTT
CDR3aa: CASSLGGGDNTEAFF

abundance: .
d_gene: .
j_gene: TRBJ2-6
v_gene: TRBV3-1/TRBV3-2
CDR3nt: TGTGCCAGCAACGGGGCGACTGGGGCCAACGTCCTGACTTTC
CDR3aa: CASNGATGANVLTF

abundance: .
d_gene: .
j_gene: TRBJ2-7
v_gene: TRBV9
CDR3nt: TGTGCCAGCAGCCCCCGGGACCCCCTGGGCCTCGAGCAGTACTTC
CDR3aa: CASSPRDPLGLEQYF

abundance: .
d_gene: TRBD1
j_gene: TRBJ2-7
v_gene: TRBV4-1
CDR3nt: TGCGCCAGCAGCCCCCGGGACAGCACCTACGAGCAGTACTTC
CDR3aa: CASSPRDSTYEQYF

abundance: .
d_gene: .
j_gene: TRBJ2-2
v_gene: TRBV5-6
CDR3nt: TGTGCCAGCAGCTTGGCCGCACAGACTAACACCGGGGAGCTGTTTTTT
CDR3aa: CASSLAAQTNTGELFF

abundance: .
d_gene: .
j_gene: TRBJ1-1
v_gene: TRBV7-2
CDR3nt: TGTGCCAGCAGCTTGGGTGGGGCCGGAAACACTGAAGCTTTCTTT
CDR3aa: CASSLGGAGNTEAFF

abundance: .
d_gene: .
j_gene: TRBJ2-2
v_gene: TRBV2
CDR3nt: TGTGCCAGCAGGGAGCAGGGTACCAACACCGGGGAGCTGTTTTTT
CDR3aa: CASREQGTNTGELFF

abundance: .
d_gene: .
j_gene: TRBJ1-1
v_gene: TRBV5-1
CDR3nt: TGCGCCAGCAGCTTACAGGGATTCACTGAAGCTTTCTTT
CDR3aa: CASSLQGFTEAFF

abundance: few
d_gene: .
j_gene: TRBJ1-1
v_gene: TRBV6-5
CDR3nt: TGTGCCAGCCGGGGTCGGGGTCTGGGCACTGAAGCTTTCTTT
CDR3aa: CASRGRGLGTEAFF

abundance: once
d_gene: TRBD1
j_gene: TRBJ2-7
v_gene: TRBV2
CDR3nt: TGTGCCAGCAGGGAAGGGGGCGCGGTTGTGTACGAGCAGTACTTC
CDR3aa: CASREGGAVVYEQYF

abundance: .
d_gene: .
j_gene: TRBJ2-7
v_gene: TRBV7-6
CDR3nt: TGTGCCAGCAGCTTTCAAGACAGGAGGAACTCCTACGAGCAGTACTTC
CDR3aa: CASSFQDRRNSYEQYF